These 19 T cell receptor beta chains came from one sample sequenced in a study of beta chain features in type 1 diabetes. The study reverse transcribed the entire isolated RNA, so it sequenced expressed TCRB transcripts. Measured with immunoSEQ multiplex PCR; TCRdb has only the in-frame clones, and not every one. The sample carries about 210,000 clones, approximately 10% recorded once. The sample taken for sequencing was central memory CD4+ T cells from blood. Receptors originate from a man younger than 35 in good health.

This clone showed up just a few times. This sequence joins TRBV7-2 and TRBJ2-7, with 10 bases matching TRBD1. The J segment lost 4 bases and the V segment lost 6 bases, leaving 6 bases of the junction unmatched. The length of the CDR3 is 14 residues. Per germline, CDR1 SGHTA and CDR2 FQGNSA. The CDR3 here is CASSMDRGSYEQYF. The CDR3 nucleotides are TGTGCCAGCAGTATGGACAGGGGGTCATACGAGCAGTACTTC.

This clone has only a few counts. This rearrangement joins TRBV6-6 to TRBJ1-5, with D unclear. The CDR3 runs 16 residues. V dropped 7 bases and J dropped 4 bases, with 20 bases sitting between them. Germline-derived CDR1 and CDR2 are MNHNY and SVGAGI (reference sequence). The CDR3: CASISTRADGNQPQHF. The CDR3 region has the DNA TGTGCCAGCATCTCTACTCGGGCGGACGGTAATCAGCCCCAGCATTTT.

The rearrangement joins TRBV27 to TRBJ1-4, with D perhaps matching TRBD1 (5 bases). The CDR3 spans 15 residues. Trimming stripped 2 bases from V and 8 bases from J, with 15 bases between. Per the germline V gene, CDR1 is MNHEY and CDR2 is SMNVEV (reference sequence). CDR3 sequence (DNA): TGTGCCAGCAGTTTACGATTCGGGGGTGGGGAAAAACTGTTTTTT. Translated, it gives CASSLRFGGGEKLFF.

This clone was observed a few times. It may be a read error: a sequence one base away is much more abundant. The rearrangement links TRBV7-2 to TRBJ2-7; tentatively, D is TRBD1 or TRBD2 (5 bases each). The CDR3 length is 15 residues. The germline V and J ends were trimmed by 4 bases and 1 base, with 14 bases remaining between them. The germline V gene encodes CDR1 SGHTA and CDR2 FQGNSA. CDR3 sequence: CASSCRDRRSYEQYF. CDR3 DNA sequence: TGTGCCAGCAGCTGCCGGGACCGCCGATCCTACGAGCAGTACTTC.

The rearrangement uses TRBV20-1 and TRBJ2-1; perhaps TRBD2 as D (5 bases). Per the germline V gene, CDR1 is DFQATT and CDR2 is SNEGSKA (reference sequence). This CDR3 is built from 11 residues. With 6 bases removed from V and 7 bases from J, the gap between germline ends came to 10 bases. The CDR3 nucleotides read TGCAGTGCAGAAACTAGGAATGAGCAGTTCTTC. Translated, it gives CSAETRNEQFF.

The gene calls are TRBV27 and TRBJ2-3; 9 bases map to TRBD2. After removal of 1 base from V and 3 bases from J, the junction contained 8 bases not matched to a gene. Per germline, CDR1 MNHEY and CDR2 SMNVEV (reference sequence). The CDR3 spans 17 residues. The CDR3 sequence: CASSLFSAGGATDTQYF. CDR3 DNA sequence: TGTGCCAGCAGTTTATTCTCAGCGGGAGGAGCTACAGATACGCAGTATTTT.

This clone was recorded many times. The V call is TRBV7-2, the J call TRBJ2-5; D remains unclear. The V end was cut by 3 bases, the J end by 5 bases, with 4 bases between. Per germline, CDR1 SGHTA and CDR2 FQGNSA. The CDR3 is 11 amino acids. CDR3 loop: CASSFFETQYF. As DNA, the CDR3 is TGTGCCAGCAGCTTTTTCGAGACCCAGTACTTC.

The V call is TRBV7-2, the J call TRBJ2-7, with 10 nucleotides matching TRBD2. The CDR3 sequence is 15 residues long. Germline CDR1 reads SGHTA; CDR2 reads FQGNSA. V lost 3 bases to trimming and J lost 4 bases; unmatched junction nucleotides: 6. The CDR3 loop reads CASSFVAGGAYEQYF. CDR3 in DNA: TGTGCCAGCAGCTTTGTAGCGGGAGGCGCGTACGAGCAGTACTTC.

This clone was detected ten times or more. The chain carries TRBV19 and TRBJ2-1; D is unresolved. The CDR3 runs 13 residues. Germline V gene data show CDR1 as LNHDA and CDR2 as SQIVND (reference sequence). Trimming removed 7 bases at V and 4 bases at J, with 11 bases between. In nucleotides, the CDR3 is TGTGCCAGTAATATGGACCCATACAATGAGCAGTTCTTC. Translating gives CASNMDPYNEQFF.

The genes are TRBV5-1 and TRBJ2-1; no reliable D call. V lost 1 base and J 2 bases, leaving 4 bases between the germline ends. The CDR3 loop spans 13 amino acids. Germline lookup yields CDR1 SGHRS and CDR2 YFSETQ. The CDR3 region is CASSLFTYNEQFF. The DNA for the CDR3 is TGCGCCAGCAGCTTGTTCACCTACAATGAGCAGTTCTTC.

This rearrangement joins TRBV2 to TRBJ2-7, with 11 bases matching TRBD1. Germline V gene lookup returns CDR1 SNHLY and CDR2 FYNNEI. The CDR3 extends over 15 amino acids. The J segment lost 5 bases and the V segment lost 2 bases, leaving 5 bases of the junction unmatched. CDR3 loop: CASSEQGQGGDEQYF. CDR3 DNA: TGTGCCAGCAGTGAACAGGGACAGGGGGGAGACGAGCAGTACTTC.

This clone was observed at least ten times. V usage is TRBV10-3 and J usage is TRBJ2-5, with 7 bases aligning to TRBD1. V shed 4 bases and J 2 bases; nucleotides not matched to a gene: 7. Germline lookup yields CDR1 ENHRY and CDR2 SYGVKD. The length of the CDR3 is 15 residues. CDR3 sequence: CAISGTGAQQETQYF. DNA for the CDR3: TGTGCCATCAGTGGAACAGGGGCCCAACAAGAGACCCAGTACTTC.

The V and J genes are TRBV7-3 and TRBJ2-1, with 13 bases lining up with TRBD2. The CDR3 consists of 15 residues. From germline, CDR1 is SGHTA and CDR2 FQGTGA. V lost 3 bases to trimming and J lost 5 bases; unmatched junction nucleotides: 1. CDR3 protein: CASSFGLAGDNEQFF. CDR3 nucleotide sequence: TGTGCCAGCAGCTTCGGACTAGCGGGGGACAATGAGCAGTTCTTC. Filled out from reference TRBV7-3 and TRBJ2-1, the complete variable domain reads GAGVSQTPSNKVTEKGKYVELRCDPISGHTALYWYRQSLGQGPEFLIYFQGTGAADDSGLPNDRFFAVRPEGSVSTLKIQRTERGDSAVYLCASSFGLAGDNEQFFGPGTRLTVL.

This clone has more than one count but fewer than ten. The V gene is TRBV2, the J gene TRBJ2-5; D gene ambiguous. This CDR3 is 10 amino acids long. Deletions cut 7 bases from V and 1 base from J, with 1 base between. CDR1 and CDR2 from the germline V gene are SNHLY and FYNNEI. CDR3 coding DNA: TGTGCCAGCATCCAAGAGACCCAGTACTTC. It codes for CASIQETQYF.

V gene TRBV2 combines with J gene TRBJ2-6; the D gene is possibly TRBD2 (5 bases). The germline CDR1 and CDR2 sequences are SNHLY and FYNNEI. CDR3 length equals 15 residues. The ends were cut back, 8 bases at V and 2 bases at J, with 13 bases in the middle. CDR3 residues: CASRKEVAGANVLTF. Written as DNA, the CDR3 is TGTGCCAGCCGCAAGGAGGTAGCTGGGGCCAACGTCCTGACTTTC.

A few counts support this clone. The chain couples TRBV7-3 to TRBJ2-3; TRBD1 might be the D (6 bases). The CDR3 consists of 14 residues. V lost 5 bases, J lost 6 bases, and 15 bases lay in between. Germline CDR1 SGHTA, CDR2 FQGTGA. The CDR3 spells CASSRSSGEDTQYF. In DNA form, the CDR3 reads TGTGCCAGCAGCCGGAGCTCAGGGGAGGATACGCAGTATTTT.

This clone turned up a few times. This probably arose from a read error, given a far larger clone one base away. Other DNA sequences in this sample translate to the same CDR3. The chain combines TRBV30 with TRBJ2-1; 10 bases align to TRBD2. CDR3 length equals 15 residues. The V gene end was trimmed by 3 bases and the J gene end by 6 bases; junction bases not matched to a gene: 8. The germline V gene encodes CDR1 GTSNPN and CDR2 SVGIG (reference sequence). Written as DNA, the CDR3 is TGTGCCTGGAGGGTGAGCGGGAGGGCCGGCAATGAGCAGTTCTTC. Translated: CAWRVSGRAGNEQFF. The variable domain in full, completed from reference TRBV30 and TRBJ2-1, reads SQTIHQWPATLVQPVGSPLSLECTVEGTSNPNLYWYRQAAGRGLQLLFYSVGIGQISSEVPQNLSASRPQDRQFILSSKKLLLSDSGFYLCAWRVSGRAGNEQFFGPGTRLTVL.

This clone was seen more than once but under ten times. This chain joins TRBV7-2 and TRBJ2-1; 11 bases agree with TRBD1. V shed 3 bases, J shed 7 bases, and the junction held 5 bases outside the gene matches. The CDR3 contains 15 residues. Germline CDR1 SGHTA, CDR2 FQGNSA. CDR3 in amino acids: CASSFRTGGGNEQFF. The CDR3 bases are TGTGCCAGCAGCTTTCGGACAGGGGGCGGAAATGAGCAGTTCTTC.

The gene calls are TRBV28 and TRBJ2-7, with 11 bases fitting TRBD2. The CDR3 has 18 amino acids. V lost 5 bases to trimming and J lost 3 bases; unmatched junction nucleotides: 15. Germline lookup yields CDR1 MDHEN and CDR2 SYDVKM. For the CDR3, the DNA is TGTGCCAGCAGTCACAATCGACTAGCGGGACGGCAGTACTACGAGCAGTACTTC. It is translated as CASSHNRLAGRQYYEQYF.